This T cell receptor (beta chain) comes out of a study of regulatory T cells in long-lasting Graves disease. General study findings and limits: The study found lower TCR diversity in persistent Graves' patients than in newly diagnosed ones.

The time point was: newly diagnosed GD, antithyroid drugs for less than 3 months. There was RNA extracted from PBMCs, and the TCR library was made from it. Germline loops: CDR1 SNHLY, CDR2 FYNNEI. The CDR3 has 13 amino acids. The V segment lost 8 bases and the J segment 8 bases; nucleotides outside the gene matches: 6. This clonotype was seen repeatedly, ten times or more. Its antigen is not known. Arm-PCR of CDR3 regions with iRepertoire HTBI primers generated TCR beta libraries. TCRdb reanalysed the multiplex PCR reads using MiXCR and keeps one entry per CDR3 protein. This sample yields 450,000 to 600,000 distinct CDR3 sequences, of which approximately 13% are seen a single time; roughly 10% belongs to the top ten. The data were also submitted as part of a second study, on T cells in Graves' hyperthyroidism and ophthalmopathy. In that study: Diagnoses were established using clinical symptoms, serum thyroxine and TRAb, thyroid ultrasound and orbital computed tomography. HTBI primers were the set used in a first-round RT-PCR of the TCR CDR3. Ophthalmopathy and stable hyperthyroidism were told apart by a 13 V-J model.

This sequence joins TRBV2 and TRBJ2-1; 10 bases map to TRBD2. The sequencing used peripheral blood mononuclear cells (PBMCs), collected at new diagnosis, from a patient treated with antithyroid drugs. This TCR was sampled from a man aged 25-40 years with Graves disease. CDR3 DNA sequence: TGTGCCAGCGTAGGTCTAGCGGGAGATGAGCAGTTCTTC. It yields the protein CASVGLAGDEQFF.